This T cell receptor beta chain is drawn from a study of molecular identifiers for immune sequencing clone quantification. The wider study: In the replicates, RNA derived from around 20,000 or 100,000 naive CD8 cells was divided into five parts, and four were sequenced. Study-wide results and limits: More than 97% of effector molecules, versus under 1% of naive-cell molecules, belonged to clones above 20 RNA copies.

Of note for this clonotype: As yet, its antigen is unknown.

Libraries of naive CD8 cells were prepared from approximately 20,000 to 980,000 sorted cells using 10%, 30% or 50% RNA. Listed TCR primers, together with previously described methods, were used for the bulk TCR libraries. One entry per CDR3 protein, called by TCRdb with MiXCR from the PCR reads. Here the sample spans approximately 500,000 distinct CDR3 sequences, roughly a fifth being singletons. Germline CDR1 and CDR2: LNHDA and SQIVND (reference sequence). The J segment lost 12 bases and the V segment lost 4 bases, leaving 3 bases of the junction unmatched. The CDR3 runs to 11 residues. Source material: naive CD8+ T cells from blood, with Jurkat cell RNA spiked in. The sample's subset: FACS-sorted CD8+CD4-CCR7+CD45RA+ naive T cells. The V gene is TRBV19, the J gene TRBJ1-1; TRBD1 matches 9 bases. The TCR sequence derives from a human donor in good health. Some libraries in this study had Jurkat cell RNA spiked in. The CDR3 DNA follows: TGTGCCAGTAGTAGACAGGGGGTACCTTTCTTT. Translation: CASSRQGVPFF.